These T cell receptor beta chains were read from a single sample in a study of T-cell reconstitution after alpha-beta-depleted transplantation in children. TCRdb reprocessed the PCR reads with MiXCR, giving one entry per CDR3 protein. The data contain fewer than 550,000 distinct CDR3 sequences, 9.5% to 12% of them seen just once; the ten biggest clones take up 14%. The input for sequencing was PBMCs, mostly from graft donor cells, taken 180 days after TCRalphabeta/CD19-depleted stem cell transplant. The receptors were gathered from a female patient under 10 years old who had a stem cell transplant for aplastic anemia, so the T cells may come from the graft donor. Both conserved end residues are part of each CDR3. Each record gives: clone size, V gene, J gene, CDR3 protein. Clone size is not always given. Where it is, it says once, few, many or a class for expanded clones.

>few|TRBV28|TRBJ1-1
CASSFPGRLQGIMNTEAFF
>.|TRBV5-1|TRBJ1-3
CASSLWDPSSGNTMYF
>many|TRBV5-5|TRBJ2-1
CASSSPGTGGYNEQFF
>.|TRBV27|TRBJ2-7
CASVLRPRAGSHEQYF
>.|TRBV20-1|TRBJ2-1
CSASRLAGGSYNEQFF
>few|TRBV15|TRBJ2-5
CATTFYDGLQETQYF
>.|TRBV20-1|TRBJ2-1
CSASFGLATINEQFF
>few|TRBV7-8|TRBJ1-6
CASSPRENSPLHF
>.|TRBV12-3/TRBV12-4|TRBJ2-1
CASSLAGGFGYNEQFF
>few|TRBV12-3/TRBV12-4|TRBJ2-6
CASRLQGPGANVLTF
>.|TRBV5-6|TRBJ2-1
CASSLASSGNLDEQFF
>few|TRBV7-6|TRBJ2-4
CASSFELPTLAKNIQYF
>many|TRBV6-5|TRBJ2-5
CASSSDRGRRETQYF
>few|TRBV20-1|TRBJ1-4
CSARGGGRGPEKLFF
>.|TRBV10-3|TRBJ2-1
CAITPGAGGPLEQFF
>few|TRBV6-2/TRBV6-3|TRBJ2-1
CASSSTGAGVNEQFF
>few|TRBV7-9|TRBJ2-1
CASSSPTLAGGPHEQFF
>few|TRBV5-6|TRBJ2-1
CASSLVGLAGVRYNEQFF
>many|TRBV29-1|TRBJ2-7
CSKDRGLSFSYEQYF
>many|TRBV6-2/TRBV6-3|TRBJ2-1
CASSYINRDAYNEQFF
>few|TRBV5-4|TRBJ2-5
CASSLGQTLPGETQYF
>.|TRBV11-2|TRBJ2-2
CASSFLTGQGWAGELFF
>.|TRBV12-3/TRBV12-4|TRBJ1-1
CASTRGGAVEAFF
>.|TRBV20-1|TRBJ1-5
CSALNGQGDQPQHF
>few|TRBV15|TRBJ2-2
CATSREASGRTGELFF
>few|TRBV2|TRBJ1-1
CATGVIRSEAFF
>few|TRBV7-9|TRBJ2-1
CASSSPTSGDHYNEQFF
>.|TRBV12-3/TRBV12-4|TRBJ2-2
CASSSYRTVTGELFF
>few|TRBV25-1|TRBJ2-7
CATSRGTGWDEQYF
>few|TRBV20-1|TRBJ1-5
CSADQWNNQPQHF
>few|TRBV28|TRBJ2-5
CASKLPGQGSPTQYF
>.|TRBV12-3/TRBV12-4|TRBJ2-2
CASSLAHGELFF
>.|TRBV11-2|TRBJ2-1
CASSFNWDPSYNEQFF
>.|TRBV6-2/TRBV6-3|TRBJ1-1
CASSYWRGAFF
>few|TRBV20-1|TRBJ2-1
CSARDSGSGIYNEQFF
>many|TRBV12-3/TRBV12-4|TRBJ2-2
CASGTGELFF
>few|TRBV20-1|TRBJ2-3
CSARTSGKGDTQYF
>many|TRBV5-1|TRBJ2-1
CASSLASQGSYNEQFF
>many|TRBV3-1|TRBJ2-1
CASSPSLAGVSDEQFF
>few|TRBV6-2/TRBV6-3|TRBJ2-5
CASSYLGTFQETQYF
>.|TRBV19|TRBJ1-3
CASSIEVVTGNTIYF
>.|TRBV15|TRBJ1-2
CATSRDRQVYGYTF
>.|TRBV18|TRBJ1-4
CASSPIHALDATNEKLFF
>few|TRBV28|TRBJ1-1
CASSLLQSSNTEAFF
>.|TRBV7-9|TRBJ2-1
CASSALVWGETEQFF
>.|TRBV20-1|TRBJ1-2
CSAKTVNYGYTF
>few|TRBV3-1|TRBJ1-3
CASSQDLRGGNTIYF
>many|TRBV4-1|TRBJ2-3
CASSQEGSTDTQYF
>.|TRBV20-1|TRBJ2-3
CSAIRQATTDTQYF
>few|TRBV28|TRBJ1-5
CASSLSRTLMSNQPQHF
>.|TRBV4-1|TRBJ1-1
CASSQDRAAFPHTEAFF
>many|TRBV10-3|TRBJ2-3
CAISEWGGDTQYF
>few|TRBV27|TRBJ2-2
CASSLRPWVRTGELFF
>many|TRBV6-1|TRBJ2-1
CASSPDGTSGSNEQFF
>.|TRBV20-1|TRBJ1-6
CSARDFVPKGTLHF
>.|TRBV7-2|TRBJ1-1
CASSLQPAGEAFF
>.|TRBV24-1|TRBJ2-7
CATSDGRRWDSNRREQYF
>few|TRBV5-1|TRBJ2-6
CASSFWRPRPSGANVLTF
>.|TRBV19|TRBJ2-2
CASLETPRTGELFF
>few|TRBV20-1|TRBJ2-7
CSAMYRDRSSYEQYF